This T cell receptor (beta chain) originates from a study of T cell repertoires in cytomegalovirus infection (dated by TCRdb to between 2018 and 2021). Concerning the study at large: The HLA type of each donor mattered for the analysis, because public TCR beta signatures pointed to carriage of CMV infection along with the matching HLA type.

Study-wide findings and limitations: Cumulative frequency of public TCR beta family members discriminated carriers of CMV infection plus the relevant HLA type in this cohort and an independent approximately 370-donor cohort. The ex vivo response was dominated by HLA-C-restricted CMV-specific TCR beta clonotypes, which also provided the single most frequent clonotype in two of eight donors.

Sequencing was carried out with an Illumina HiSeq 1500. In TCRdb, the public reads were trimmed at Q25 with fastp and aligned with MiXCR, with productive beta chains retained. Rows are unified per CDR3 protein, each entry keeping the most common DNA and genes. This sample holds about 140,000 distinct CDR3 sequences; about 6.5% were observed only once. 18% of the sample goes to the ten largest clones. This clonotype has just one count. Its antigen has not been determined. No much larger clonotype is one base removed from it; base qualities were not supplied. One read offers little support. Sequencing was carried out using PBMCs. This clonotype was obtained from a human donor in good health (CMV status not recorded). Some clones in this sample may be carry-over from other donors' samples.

CDR3 sequence: CASSSRGFKEKLFF. The DNA sequence reads TGTGCCAGCAGTTCCCGGGGCTTTAAAGAAAAACTGTTTTTT. The chain employs TRBV28 and TRBJ1-4, and the D gene may be TRBD1, 5 bases matching. The CDR3 sequence holds 14 residues, the cysteine and phenylalanine included. The DNA shown is the 42-base CDR3, in frame from base 1. CDR1 MDHEN and CDR2 SYDVKM are derived from the germline V gene. V loses 4 bases, J loses 8 bases, and the germline ends lie 14 bases apart.